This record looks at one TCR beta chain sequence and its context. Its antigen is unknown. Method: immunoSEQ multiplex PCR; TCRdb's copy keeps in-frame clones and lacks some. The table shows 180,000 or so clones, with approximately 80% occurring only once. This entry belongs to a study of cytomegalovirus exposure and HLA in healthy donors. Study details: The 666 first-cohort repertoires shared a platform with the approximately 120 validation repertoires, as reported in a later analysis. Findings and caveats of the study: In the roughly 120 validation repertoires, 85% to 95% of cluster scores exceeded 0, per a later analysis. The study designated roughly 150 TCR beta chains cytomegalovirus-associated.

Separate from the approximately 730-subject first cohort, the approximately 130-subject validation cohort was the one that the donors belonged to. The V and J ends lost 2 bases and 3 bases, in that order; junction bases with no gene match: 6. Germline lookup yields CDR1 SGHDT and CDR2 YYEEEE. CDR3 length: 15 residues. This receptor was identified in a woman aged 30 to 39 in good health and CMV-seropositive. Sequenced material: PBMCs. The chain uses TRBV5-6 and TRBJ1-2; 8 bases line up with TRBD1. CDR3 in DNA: TGTGCCAGCAGCTTCAGGGACAGGTCTTACTATGGCTACACCTTC. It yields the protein CASSFRDRSYYGYTF.